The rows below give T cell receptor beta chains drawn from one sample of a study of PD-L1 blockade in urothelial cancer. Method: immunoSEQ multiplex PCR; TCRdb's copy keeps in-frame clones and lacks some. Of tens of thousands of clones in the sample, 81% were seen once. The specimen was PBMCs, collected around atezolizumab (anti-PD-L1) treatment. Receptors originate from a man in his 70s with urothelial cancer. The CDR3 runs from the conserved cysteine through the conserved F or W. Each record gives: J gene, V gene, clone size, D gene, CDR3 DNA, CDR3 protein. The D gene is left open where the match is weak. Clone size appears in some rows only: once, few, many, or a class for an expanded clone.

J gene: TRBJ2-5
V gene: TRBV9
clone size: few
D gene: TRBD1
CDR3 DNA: TGTGCCAGCAGCGTAGGAGGACAGGGCGAACAAGAGACCCAGTACTTC
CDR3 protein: CASSVGGQGEQETQYF

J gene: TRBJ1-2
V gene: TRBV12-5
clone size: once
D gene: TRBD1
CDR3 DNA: TGTGCTAGTGAGGGACAGGGAGGCTATGGCTACACCTTC
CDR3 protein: CASEGQGGYGYTF

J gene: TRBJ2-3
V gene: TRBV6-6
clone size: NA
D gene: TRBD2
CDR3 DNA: TGTGCCACCTCGGGGGGGCAAGATACGCAGTATTTT
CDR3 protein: CATSGGQDTQYF

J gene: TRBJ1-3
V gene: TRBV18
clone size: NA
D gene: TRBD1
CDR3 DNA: TGTGCCAGCTCAACTGACAGGGGTGGACCCTCTGGAAACACCATATATTTT
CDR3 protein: CASSTDRGGPSGNTIYF

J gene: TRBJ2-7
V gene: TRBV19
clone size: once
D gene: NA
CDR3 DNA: TGTGCCAGTAGTCCAGGTGGGGCGAACATTCTCTACGAGCAGTACTTC
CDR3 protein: CASSPGGANILYEQYF

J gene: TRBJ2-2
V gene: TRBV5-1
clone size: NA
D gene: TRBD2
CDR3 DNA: TGCGCCAGCAGCGAAATGGGAGGGGATAACACCGGGGAGCTGTTTTTT
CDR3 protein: CASSEMGGDNTGELFF

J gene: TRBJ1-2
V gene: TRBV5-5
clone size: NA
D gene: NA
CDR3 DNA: TGTGCCAGCAGCTTGGCCCCGGGGTCGAAGTATGGCTACACCTTC
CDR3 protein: CASSLAPGSKYGYTF

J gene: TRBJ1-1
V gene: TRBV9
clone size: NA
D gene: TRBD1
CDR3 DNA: TGTGCCAGCAGCGTAGCGGCATCGTTGCGGACAGGGGCCCCTGAAGCTTTCTTT
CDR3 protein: CASSVAASLRTGAPEAFF

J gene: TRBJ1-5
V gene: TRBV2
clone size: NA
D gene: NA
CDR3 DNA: TGTGCCAGCAGTGAAATGTCGAGCAATCAGCCCCAGCATTTT
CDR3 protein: CASSEMSSNQPQHF

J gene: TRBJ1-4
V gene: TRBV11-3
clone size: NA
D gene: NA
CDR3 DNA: TGTGCCAGCAGCTTAGTTTCCGGAGGGGTAGGCGAAAAACTGTTTTTT
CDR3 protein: CASSLVSGGVGEKLFF

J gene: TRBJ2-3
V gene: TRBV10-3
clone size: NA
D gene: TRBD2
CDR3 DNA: TGTGCCATCAGTGAGTCACTAGCGGGGGGCACAGATACGCAGTATTTT
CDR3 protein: CAISESLAGGTDTQYF

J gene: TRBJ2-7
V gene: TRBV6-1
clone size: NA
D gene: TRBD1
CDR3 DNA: TGTGCCAGCAGTGCTGACAGGGGACCCTACGAGCAGTACTTC
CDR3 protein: CASSADRGPYEQYF

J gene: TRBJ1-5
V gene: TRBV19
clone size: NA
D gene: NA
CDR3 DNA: TGTGCCAGCCAGGGGACGTGGAATCAGCCCCAGCATTTT
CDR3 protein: CASQGTWNQPQHF

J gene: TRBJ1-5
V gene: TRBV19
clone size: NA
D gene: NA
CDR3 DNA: TGTGCCAGTAGCCGCGGGGGGGGCAATCAGCCCCAGCATTTT
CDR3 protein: CASSRGGGNQPQHF